This note documents a single TCR beta chain sequence. Antigen specificity is unknown. The record originates from a study of beta chain features in type 1 diabetes. The study's findings and limits: Moderate but significant shortening of TCRB CDR3s was recorded in all four CD4+ subsets from Type 1 diabetes patients. Junctions at VDJ sites from type 1 diabetes patients had fewer insertions and more deletions.

Germline V gene sequence: CDR1 GTSNPN, CDR2 SVGIG (reference sequence). The CDR3 has 15 residues. The germline V and J ends were trimmed by 3 bases and 3 bases, with 14 bases remaining between them. The entirety of the isolated RNA underwent reverse transcription, so expressed TCRB transcripts were sequenced. An average approximately 3.3 million reads came from naive, central memory and regulatory T cell samples. TCRdb's table, derived via immunoSEQ multiplex PCR, lists solely in-frame clones and lacks some. Here the sample spans roughly 700,000 clones, over 10% being singletons. This clonotype originated in a man between 18 and 35 years old with type 1 diabetes. The sequenced material came from naive CD4+ T cells from blood. This chain links TRBV30 with TRBJ1-4, with D possibly TRBD1 on 6 matching bases. The CDR3 protein is CAWRGGQGSNEKLFF. CDR3 nucleotide sequence: TGTGCCTGGAGGGGAGGCCAGGGGTCTAATGAAAAACTGTTTTTT.